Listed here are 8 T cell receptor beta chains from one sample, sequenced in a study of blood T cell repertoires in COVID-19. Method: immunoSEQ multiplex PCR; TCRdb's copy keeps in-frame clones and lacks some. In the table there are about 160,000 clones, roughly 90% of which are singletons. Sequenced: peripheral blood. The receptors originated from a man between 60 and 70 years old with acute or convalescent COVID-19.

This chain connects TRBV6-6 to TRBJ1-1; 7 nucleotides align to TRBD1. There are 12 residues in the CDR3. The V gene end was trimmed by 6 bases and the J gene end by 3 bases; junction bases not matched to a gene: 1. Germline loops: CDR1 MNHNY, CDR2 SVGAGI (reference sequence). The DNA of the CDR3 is TGTGCCAGCAGCAGGGGGTACACTGAAGCTTTCTTT. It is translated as CASSRGYTEAFF.

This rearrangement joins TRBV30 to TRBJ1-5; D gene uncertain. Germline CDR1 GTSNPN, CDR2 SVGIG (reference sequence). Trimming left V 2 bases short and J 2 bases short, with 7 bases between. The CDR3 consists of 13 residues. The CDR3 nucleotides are TGTGCCTGGAGTCACTCCGGCAATCAGCCCCAGCATTTT. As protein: CAWSHSGNQPQHF.

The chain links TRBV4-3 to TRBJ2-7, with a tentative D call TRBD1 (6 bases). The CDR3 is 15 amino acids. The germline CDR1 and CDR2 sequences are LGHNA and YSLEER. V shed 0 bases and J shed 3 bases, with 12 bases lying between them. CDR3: CASSQEGGYSYEQYF. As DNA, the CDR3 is TGCGCCAGCAGCCAAGAAGGGGGTTACAGCTACGAGCAGTACTTC.

The CDR3 bases are TGCGCCAGCAGCTTGTCAGGGGACTATGGCTACACCTTC. Translating gives CASSLSGDYGYTF. The V gene is TRBV5-1, the J gene TRBJ1-2, with D perhaps matching TRBD1 (6 bases). CDR1 and CDR2 (germline): SGHRS, YFSETQ. This CDR3 region has 13 residues. Deletions cut 1 base from V and 3 bases from J, with 7 bases between.

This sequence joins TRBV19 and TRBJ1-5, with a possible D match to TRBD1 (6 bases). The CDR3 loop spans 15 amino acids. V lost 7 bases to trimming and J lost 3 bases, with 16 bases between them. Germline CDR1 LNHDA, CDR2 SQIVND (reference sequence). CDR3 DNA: TGTGCCAGTACACAGGGAAAGGTAAACAATCAGCCCCAGCATTTT. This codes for CASTQGKVNNQPQHF.

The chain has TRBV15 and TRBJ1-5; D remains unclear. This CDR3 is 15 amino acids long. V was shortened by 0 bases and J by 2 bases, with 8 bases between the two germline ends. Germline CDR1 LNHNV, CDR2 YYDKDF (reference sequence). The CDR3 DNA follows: TGTGCCACCAGCAGAGATTTTAGTGGCAATCAGCCCCAGCATTTT. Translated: CATSRDFSGNQPQHF.

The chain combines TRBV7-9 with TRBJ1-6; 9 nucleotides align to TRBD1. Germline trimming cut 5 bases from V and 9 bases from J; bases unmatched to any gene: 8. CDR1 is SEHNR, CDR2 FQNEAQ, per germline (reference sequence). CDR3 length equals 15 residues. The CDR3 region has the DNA TGTGCCAGCAGCAGTATGGGACAGGGAAGTTCACCCCTCCACTTT. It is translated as CASSSMGQGSSPLHF.

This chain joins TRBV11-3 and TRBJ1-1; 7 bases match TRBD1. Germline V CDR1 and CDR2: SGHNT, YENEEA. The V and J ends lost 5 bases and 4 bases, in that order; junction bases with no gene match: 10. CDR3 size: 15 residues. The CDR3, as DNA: TGTGCCAGCAGCCCCTCGACAGGGCGGCCCACTGAAGCTTTCTTT. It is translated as CASSPSTGRPTEAFF.